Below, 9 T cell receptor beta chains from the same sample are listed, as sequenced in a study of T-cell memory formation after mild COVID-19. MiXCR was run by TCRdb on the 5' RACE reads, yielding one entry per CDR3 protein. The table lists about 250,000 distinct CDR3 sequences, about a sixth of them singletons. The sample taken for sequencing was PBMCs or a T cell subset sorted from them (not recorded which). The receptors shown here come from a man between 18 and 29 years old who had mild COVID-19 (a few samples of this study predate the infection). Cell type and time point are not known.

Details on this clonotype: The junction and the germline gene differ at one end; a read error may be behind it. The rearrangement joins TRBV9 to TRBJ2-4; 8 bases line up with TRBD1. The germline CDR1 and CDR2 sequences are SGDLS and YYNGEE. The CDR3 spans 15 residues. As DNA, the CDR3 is TGTGACAGCAGCGCCCAGGGACAGGCCGAAAACATTCAGTACTTC. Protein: CDSSAQGQAENIQYF.

CDR3 in amino acids: CASSRGEYNEQFF. The CDR3 DNA is TGTGCCAGCTCCAGGGGGGAATACAATGAGCAGTTCTTC. This chain uses TRBV30 with TRBJ2-1; D is possibly TRBD1 (7 bases). Trimming took 8 bases from V and 4 from J, leaving 15 bases between them. Per germline, CDR1 GTSNPN and CDR2 SVGIG (reference sequence). The CDR3 has 13 amino acids.

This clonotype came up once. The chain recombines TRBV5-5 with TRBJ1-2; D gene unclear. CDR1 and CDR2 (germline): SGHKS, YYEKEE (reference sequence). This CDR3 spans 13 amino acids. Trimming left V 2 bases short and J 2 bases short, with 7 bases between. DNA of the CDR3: TGTGCCAGCAGCTTCCTCGGAAACTATGGCTACACCTTC. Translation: CASSFLGNYGYTF.

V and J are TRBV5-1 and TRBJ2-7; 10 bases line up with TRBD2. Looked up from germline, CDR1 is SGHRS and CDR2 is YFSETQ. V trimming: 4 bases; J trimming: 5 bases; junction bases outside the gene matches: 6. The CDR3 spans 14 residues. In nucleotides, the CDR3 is TGCGCCAGCAGCATGCTGAGCGGGGGGGACGAGCAGTACGTC. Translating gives CASSMLSGGDEQYV.

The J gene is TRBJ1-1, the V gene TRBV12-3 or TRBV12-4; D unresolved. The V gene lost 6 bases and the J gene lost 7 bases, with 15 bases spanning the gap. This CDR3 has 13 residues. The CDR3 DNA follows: TGTGCCAGCAGAGATACGAGCGGAGGTGAAGCTTTCTTT. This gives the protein CASRDTSGGEAFF.

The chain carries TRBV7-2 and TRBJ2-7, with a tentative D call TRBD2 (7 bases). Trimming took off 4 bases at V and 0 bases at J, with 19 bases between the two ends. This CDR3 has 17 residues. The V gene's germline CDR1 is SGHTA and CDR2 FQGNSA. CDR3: CASSSGAGTKFSYEQYF. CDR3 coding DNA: TGTGCCAGCAGCTCAGGGGCGGGGACTAAATTCTCCTACGAGCAGTACTTC.

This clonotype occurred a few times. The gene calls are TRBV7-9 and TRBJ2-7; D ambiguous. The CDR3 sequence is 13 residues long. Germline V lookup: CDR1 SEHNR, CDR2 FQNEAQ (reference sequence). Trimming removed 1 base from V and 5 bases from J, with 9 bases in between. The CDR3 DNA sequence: TGTGCCAGCAGCTTAGGCGCGATCAACGAGCAGTACTTC. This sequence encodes CASSLGAINEQYF.

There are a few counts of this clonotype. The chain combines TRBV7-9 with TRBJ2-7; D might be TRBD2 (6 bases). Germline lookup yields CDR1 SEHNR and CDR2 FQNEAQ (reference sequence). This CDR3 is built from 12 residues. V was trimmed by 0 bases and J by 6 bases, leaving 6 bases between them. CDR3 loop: CASSLARGEQYV. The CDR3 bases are TGTGCCAGCAGCTTAGCGCGGGGCGAGCAGTACGTC.

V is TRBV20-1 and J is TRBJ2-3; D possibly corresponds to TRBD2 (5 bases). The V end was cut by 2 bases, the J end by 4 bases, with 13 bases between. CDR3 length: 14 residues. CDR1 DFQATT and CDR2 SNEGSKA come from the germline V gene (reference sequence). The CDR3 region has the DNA TGCAGTGCTAGATATTTCCTAGCTGCAGATACGCAGTATTTT. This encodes CSARYFLAADTQYF.